What follows are 10 T cell receptor beta chains derived from one specimen sequenced in a study of T cell responses to AZD1222 COVID-19 vaccine. Assay: immunoSEQ multiplex PCR; the TCRdb copy retains only in-frame clones and omits some. The table shows about 150,000 clones, with approximately 90% occurring only once. Sequenced here: peripheral blood, sampled on day 0 of AZD1222 vaccination. These receptors were taken from an adult in good health.

The chain recombines TRBV6-5 with TRBJ1-1; D not certain. Germline V gene sequence: CDR1 MNHEY, CDR2 SVGAGI. The CDR3 is 12 amino acids. V lost 8 bases and J 1 base, leaving 8 bases between the germline ends. The CDR3 spells CASFVGNTEAFF. CDR3 DNA sequence: TGTGCCAGCTTTGTTGGGAACACTGAAGCTTTCTTT.

The chain links TRBV12-3 or TRBV12-4 to TRBJ2-1; the D gene is possibly TRBD2 (5 bases). CDR3 length: 13 residues. The ends were cut back, 1 base at V and 7 bases at J, with 8 bases in the middle. The CDR3 region is CASSLVPGNEQFF. The CDR3 region has the DNA TGTGCCAGCAGTTTAGTCCCGGGGAATGAGCAGTTCTTC.

This chain joins TRBV5-6 and TRBJ2-7; tentative D call: TRBD2 (6 bases). The CDR3 is 13 residues long. Between the trimmed V and J ends, which lost 4 bases and 5 bases, there was a span of 13 bases. The V gene's germline CDR1 is SGHDT and CDR2 YYEEEE. The CDR3 loop is CASSQGREDEQYF. CDR3 in DNA: TGTGCCAGCAGCCAAGGAAGGGAGGACGAGCAGTACTTC.

This clone was seen a handful of times. The genes are TRBV25-1 and TRBJ1-5; no clear D. The germline V gene encodes CDR1 MGHDK and CDR2 SYGVNS. The CDR3 spans 15 residues. The V end lost 8 bases, the J end lost 4 bases, and 18 bases lay between the germline ends. The CDR3 region is CASGGAAGDNQPQHF. The CDR3, as DNA: TGTGCCAGCGGCGGAGCGGCAGGAGATAATCAGCCCCAGCATTTT. Based on the CDR3 plus reference TRBV25-1 and TRBJ1-5, the full variable domain is EADIYQTPRYLVIGTGKKITLECSQTMGHDKMYWYQQDPGMELHLIHYSYGVNSTEKGDLSSESTVSRIRTEHFPLTLESARPSHTSQYLCASGGAAGDNQPQHFGDGTRLSIL.

The V call is TRBV7-3, the J call TRBJ2-1; D may be TRBD1 (6 bases). The CDR3 extends over 16 amino acids. Germline values: CDR1 SGHTA, CDR2 FQGTGA. Trimming stripped 1 base from V and 0 bases from J, with 10 bases between. CDR3 in amino acids: CASSLIGGLSYNEQFF. The CDR3 DNA reads as TGTGCCAGCAGCTTAATAGGGGGTCTCTCCTACAATGAGCAGTTCTTC.

J is TRBJ1-6 and V is TRBV28; D is unresolved. The CDR3 spans 14 residues. Germline V gene sequence: CDR1 MDHEN, CDR2 SYDVKM. V dropped 4 bases and J dropped 6 bases, with 10 bases sitting between them. The DNA for the CDR3 is TGTGCCAGCAGTTCTCCCTCGTTTAATTCACCCCTCCACTTT. This sequence encodes CASSSPSFNSPLHF. The variable domain in full, with the rest retrieved from reference TRBV28 and TRBJ1-6, is DVKVTQSSRYLVKRTGEKVFLECVQDMDHENMFWYRQDPGLGLRLIYFSYDVKMKEKGDIPEGYSVSREKKERFSLILESASTNQTSMYLCASSSPSFNSPLHFGNGTRLTVT.

The rearrangement uses TRBV19 and TRBJ1-5; possibly TRBD1 for D (5 bases). Trimming took off 3 bases at V and 4 bases at J, with 19 bases between the two ends. Germline V CDR1 and CDR2: LNHDA, SQIVND (reference sequence). The CDR3 is made up of 17 amino acids. The CDR3 sequence: CASSIGGKPGGNQPQHF. CDR3 coding DNA: TGTGCCAGTAGTATTGGGGGAAAACCGGGCGGTAATCAGCCCCAGCATTTT.

This rearrangement joins TRBV28 to TRBJ1-1; D may be TRBD1 (5 bases). The germline V gene encodes CDR1 MDHEN and CDR2 SYDVKM. V lost 1 base and J lost 1, with 7 bases in between. This CDR3 has 14 residues. CDR3: CASSLLRGNTEAFF. The DNA for the CDR3 is TGTGCCAGCAGTTTATTAAGGGGGAACACTGAAGCTTTCTTT.

In the case of this clone: The junction shows a germline mismatch at one end, possibly a read error. The chain links TRBV19 to TRBJ1-6; 9 bases align to TRBD1. CDR3 length equals 14 residues. Germline V lookup: CDR1 LNHDA, CDR2 SQIVND (reference sequence). CDR3 loop: CASSRDRDNSPLHF. The CDR3 DNA follows: TGTGCCAGTAGCCGGGACAGGGATAACTCACCCCTCCACTTT.

This clone appeared a single time. V gene TRBV30 combines with J gene TRBJ2-7; no clear D. Germline lookup yields CDR1 GTSNPN and CDR2 SVGIG (reference sequence). The CDR3 runs 12 residues. Trimming took off 2 bases at V and 3 bases at J, with 8 bases between the two ends. The CDR3 coding sequence is TGTGCCTGGAGTCCCGGAGTCTACGAGCAGTACTTC. This codes for CAWSPGVYEQYF.